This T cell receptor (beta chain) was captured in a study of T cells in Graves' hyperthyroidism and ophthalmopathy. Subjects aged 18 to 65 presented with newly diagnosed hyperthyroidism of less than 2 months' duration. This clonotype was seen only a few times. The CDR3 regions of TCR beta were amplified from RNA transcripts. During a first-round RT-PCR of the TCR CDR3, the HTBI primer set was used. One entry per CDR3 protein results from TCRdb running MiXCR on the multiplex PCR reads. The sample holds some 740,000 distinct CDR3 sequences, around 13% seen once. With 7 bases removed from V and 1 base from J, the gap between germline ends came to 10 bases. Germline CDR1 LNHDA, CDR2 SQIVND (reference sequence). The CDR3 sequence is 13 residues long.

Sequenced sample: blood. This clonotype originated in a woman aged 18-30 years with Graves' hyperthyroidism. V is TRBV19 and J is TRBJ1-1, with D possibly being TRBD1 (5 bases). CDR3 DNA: TGTGCCAGTATTGGCAGGGAGAACACTGAAGCTTTCTTT. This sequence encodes CASIGRENTEAFF.